A single sample gave rise to the 25 T cell receptor beta chains below, sequenced in a study of T cell repertoires in cytomegalovirus infection. MiXCR was run by TCRdb on the reads, yielding one entry per CDR3 protein. The table has about 310,000 distinct CDR3 sequences, 17% seen once. The sample was PBMCs. The source of these receptors is a human donor in good health (CMV status not recorded). Some clones in this sample may be carry-over from other donors' samples.

This clonotype was observed a few times. V and J are TRBV11-1 and TRBJ1-1; D uncertain. From germline, CDR1 is SGHAT and CDR2 FQDESV (reference sequence). V gave up 6 bases and J gave up 1 base, with 9 bases separating them. The CDR3 is 13 amino acids. CDR3 protein: CASSRNENTEAFF. CDR3 sequence (DNA): TGTGCCAGCAGTCGTAACGAGAACACTGAAGCTTTCTTT.

This rearrangement joins TRBV20-1 to TRBJ1-1, with no clear D. Germline CDR1 DFQATT, CDR2 SNEGSKA (reference sequence). The length of the CDR3 is 13 residues. V was trimmed by 5 bases and J by 5 bases, leaving 15 bases between them. The CDR3: CSAPRHGQTEAFF. For the CDR3, the DNA is TGCAGTGCTCCACGACACGGCCAGACTGAAGCTTTCTTT.

Concerning this clonotype: A much bigger clone sits one base away, suggesting this may be a read error. The J gene is TRBJ1-1, the V gene TRBV5-3, with TRBD1 matching over 9 bases. TRBV5-3 carries the ORF label, with uncertain function. The CDR3 runs 17 residues. CDR3 DNA: TGTGCCAGAAGCCGTATGCACAGGGGGCGAAGATGTACTGAAGCTTCCTTT. It encodes CARSRMHRGRRCTEASF.

This clonotype was counted between two and nine times. V is TRBV7-6 and J is TRBJ2-5, with D perhaps matching TRBD1 (6 bases). CDR3 length: 15 amino acids. CDR1 SGHVS and CDR2 FNYEAQ come from the germline V gene. Trimming took 1 base from V and 5 from J, leaving 14 bases between them. For the CDR3, the DNA is TGTGCCAGCAGCTTAGATGGGGGCCTCCGGGAGACCCAGTACTTC. The encoded protein is CASSLDGGLRETQYF.

The chain employs TRBV6-2 or TRBV6-3 and TRBJ1-1; D remains unclear. The V and J ends lost 4 bases and 4 bases respectively, with 10 bases between them. This CDR3 region has 13 residues. CDR1 and CDR2 from the germline V gene are MNHEY and SVGEGT. The CDR3 is CASSFAELTEAFF. As DNA, the CDR3 is TGTGCCAGCAGTTTCGCCGAGCTCACTGAAGCTTTCTTT.

The chain combines TRBV12-3 or TRBV12-4 with TRBJ1-2, with D possibly matching TRBD1 (5 bases). V was shortened by 3 bases and J by 5 bases, with 19 bases between the two germline ends. This CDR3 is built from 16 residues. The CDR3: CASSFSSGSWLYGYTF. DNA of the CDR3: TGTGCCAGCAGTTTTTCATCAGGGAGCTGGTTATATGGCTACACCTTC.

This clonotype came up many times. The V gene is TRBV7-2, the J gene TRBJ2-3; 13 nucleotides agree with TRBD2. Unmatched junction bases numbered 6, after V lost 5 bases and J lost 10 bases. The germline V gene has CDR1 SGHTA and CDR2 FQGNSA. This CDR3 comprises 14 residues. The CDR3 is CASSQMTSGGSQYF. CDR3 bases: TGTGCCAGCAGCCAGATGACTAGCGGGGGGTCGCAGTATTTT.

This clonotype was recorded a few times. The gene calls are TRBV5-1 and TRBJ2-1, with D possibly being TRBD2 (5 bases). The CDR3 is 15 amino acids. In germline, CDR1 is SGHRS, CDR2 YFSETQ. Trimming removed 0 bases at V and 0 bases at J, with 7 bases between. The CDR3 loop is CASSLGGISYNEQFF. DNA of the CDR3: TGCGCCAGCAGCTTGGGAGGGATCTCCTACAATGAGCAGTTCTTC.

J is TRBJ2-1 and V is TRBV28; D ambiguous. Germline loops: CDR1 MDHEN, CDR2 SYDVKM. Trimming stripped 7 bases from V and 7 bases from J, with 8 bases between. The CDR3 extends over 11 amino acids. The CDR3 region has the DNA TGTGCCAGCATGACCTCGAATGAGCAGTTCTTC. Residues: CASMTSNEQFF.

Many counts were recorded for this clonotype. The CDR3 region is CASSFSTDTQYF. The CDR3 DNA reads TGTGCCAGCAGTTTCAGCACAGATACGCAGTATTTT. The chain joins TRBV12-3 or TRBV12-4 to TRBJ2-3; no firm D call. CDR3 length: 12 residues. V was trimmed by 3 bases and J by 0 bases, leaving 1 base between them.

This clonotype came up many times. The V call is TRBV6-6, the J call TRBJ1-5, with TRBD1 as a possible D gene (6 bases). Germline V gene sequence: CDR1 MNHNY, CDR2 SVGAGI (reference sequence). This CDR3 has 19 amino acids. Trimming took 0 bases from V and 2 from J, leaving 20 bases between them. The chain's CDR3 is CASSYSSARGVAGNQPQHF. The CDR3 DNA follows: TGTGCCAGCAGTTACTCGTCGGCCAGGGGAGTGGCTGGCAATCAGCCCCAGCATTTT.

This clonotype came up a few times. The chain recombines TRBV28 with TRBJ1-2, with 7 bases aligning to TRBD1. This CDR3 comprises 13 residues. Germline assignment: CDR1 MDHEN and CDR2 SYDVKM. The ends lost 6 bases at V and 3 bases at J; junction bases unmatched: 4. The CDR3 reads CASRPTGDYGYTF. CDR3 DNA: TGTGCCAGCAGGCCTACAGGGGACTATGGCTACACCTTC.

This clonotype was picked up a small number of times. This chain joins TRBV12-3 or TRBV12-4 and TRBJ1-6; perhaps TRBD1 as D (5 bases). This CDR3 comprises 13 residues. The V gene lost 7 bases and the J gene lost 7 bases, with 11 bases spanning the gap. CDR3 amino acids: CASKGQRNSPLHF. CDR3 in DNA: TGTGCCAGCAAGGGGCAAAGGAATTCACCCCTCCACTTT.

At least ten counts were recorded for this clonotype. This chain links TRBV4-3 with TRBJ1-2; the match to TRBD1 covers 10 bases. The V and J ends lost 2 bases and 7 bases, in that order; junction bases with no gene match: 13. Germline loops: CDR1 LGHNA, CDR2 YSLEER. This CDR3 contains 17 residues. CDR3 loop: CASSQFTGTGVLGGYTF. CDR3 bases: TGCGCCAGCAGCCAATTCACCGGGACAGGGGTTCTTGGTGGCTACACCTTC.

J is TRBJ1-1 and V is TRBV27; a weak D match, TRBD1 (5 bases). The CDR3 totals 12 residues. Trimming took 3 bases from V and 11 from J, leaving 13 bases between them. Germline assignment: CDR1 MNHEY and CDR2 SMNVEV (reference sequence). The CDR3 spells CASSFSGREAFF. The CDR3, as DNA: TGTGCCAGCAGTTTTTCGGGCAGGGAGGCTTTCTTT.

This clonotype has at least ten counts. V gene TRBV10-3 combines with J gene TRBJ2-7, with 9 bases that match TRBD2. The CDR3 has 14 amino acids. CDR1 is ENHRY and CDR2 is SYGVKD in the germline V gene. After removal of 4 bases from V and 4 bases from J, the junction contained 5 bases not matched to a gene. The CDR3 nucleotides are TGTGCCATCAGTGGACTAGCGGCGTCTTACGAGCAGTACTTC. Translated, it gives CAISGLAASYEQYF.

Comments on this clonotype: An end of the junction differs from the germline gene, which may be a read error. This sequence joins TRBV2 and TRBJ1-2; D gene uncertain. CDR1 SNHLY and CDR2 FYNNEI come from the germline V gene. The CDR3 contains 12 residues. The CDR3 here is CASSDYSDGCTF. The CDR3, as DNA: TGTGCCAGCAGTGATTACAGTGATGGCTGCACCTTC.

This clonotype showed up just a few times. The chain recombines TRBV28 with TRBJ2-5; D might be TRBD2 (6 bases). The CDR3 consists of 13 residues. Germline CDR1 is MDHEN and CDR2 is SYDVKM. The V end lost 7 bases, the J end lost 5 bases, and 14 bases lay between the germline ends. This CDR3 is CASIGLAGETQYF. Here the CDR3 DNA reads TGTGCCAGCATAGGTCTCGCGGGGGAGACCCAGTACTTC.

This clonotype occurred many times. This sequence joins TRBV7-2 and TRBJ2-3; D gene uncertain. Germline V gives CDR1 SGHTA, CDR2 FQGNSA. Trimming pared 0 bases from V and 5 bases from J, leaving 6 bases between. The CDR3 is 13 amino acids. CDR3 DNA: TGTGCCAGCAGCTTAGCCGGGCAAGATACGCAGTATTTT. The encoded protein is CASSLAGQDTQYF.

In its sample, this clonotype was seen many times. The rearrangement uses TRBV12-3 or TRBV12-4 and TRBJ1-1; 9 bases agree with TRBD1. The CDR3 has 16 residues. The trim removed 5 bases at V and 2 bases at J, leaving 9 bases unmatched. The CDR3 protein is CASSRGQGEGNTEAFF. The CDR3, as DNA: TGTGCCAGCAGTAGGGGACAGGGTGAAGGAAACACTGAAGCTTTCTTT.

V is TRBV19 and J is TRBJ2-2; D may match TRBD1 or TRBD2 (5 bases each). Germline V lookup: CDR1 LNHDA, CDR2 SQIVND (reference sequence). The CDR3 has 13 amino acids. V lost 4 bases, J lost 4 bases, and 7 bases lay in between. CDR3 sequence (DNA): TGTGCCAGTAGTAGAGGGGTCACCGGGGAGCTGTTTTTT. Translated: CASSRGVTGELFF.

This rearrangement joins TRBV7-9 to TRBJ2-1; the D gene is possibly TRBD2 (5 bases). The CDR3 extends over 11 amino acids. V lost 7 bases to trimming and J lost 10 bases, with 11 bases between them. Germline V gives CDR1 SEHNR, CDR2 FQNEAQ (reference sequence). CDR3 residues: CASTPGEEQFF. The DNA for the CDR3 is TGTGCCAGCACTCCCGGGGAGGAGCAGTTCTTC.

The chain links TRBV6-1 to TRBJ1-5; 8 bases are a match to TRBD1. V shed 6 bases and J 7 bases; nucleotides not matched to a gene: 11. Germline V CDR1 and CDR2: MNHNS, SASEGT. The CDR3 loop spans 15 amino acids. This chain's CDR3 is CASRTQGAGWQPQHF. The CDR3 DNA follows: TGTGCCAGCAGGACCCAGGGGGCCGGGTGGCAGCCCCAGCATTTT.

This clonotype turned up a few times. This chain links TRBV12-3 or TRBV12-4 with TRBJ2-1; tentatively, D is TRBD1 (6 bases). The CDR3 spans 16 residues. V dropped 5 bases and J dropped 3 bases, with 17 bases sitting between them. CDR3 loop: CASSRGDRFFYNEQFF. For the CDR3, the DNA is TGTGCCAGCAGTCGTGGAGACAGGTTCTTCTACAATGAGCAGTTCTTC.

V gene TRBV19 combines with J gene TRBJ2-7; possibly TRBD2 for D (5 bases). This CDR3 is built from 16 residues. The germline CDR1 and CDR2 sequences are LNHDA and SQIVND (reference sequence). V dropped 4 bases and J dropped 6 bases, with 22 bases sitting between them. CDR3 in amino acids: CASSKGSGIKVGEQYF. CDR3 DNA sequence: TGTGCCAGTAGTAAGGGCAGCGGTATTAAGGTCGGCGAGCAGTACTTC. The variable domain in full, with the rest retrieved from reference TRBV19 and TRBJ2-7, is DGGITQSPKYLFRKEGQNVTLSCEQNLNHDAMYWYRQDPGQGLRLIYYSQIVNDFQKGDIAEGYSVSREKKESFPLTVTSAQKNPTAFYLCASSKGSGIKVGEQYFGPGTRLTVT.